Shown below are 27 T cell receptor beta chains from a single sample sequenced in a study of blood T cell repertoires in COVID-19. The data were produced by immunoSEQ multiplex PCR, yet TCRdb's version contains in-frame clones alone and is incomplete. The sample contains about 290,000 clones, around 81% of which appear only once. Material: peripheral blood. The receptors come from a woman aged 45-60 years with active or convalescent COVID-19.

The chain's CDR3 is CSVADRVNYGYTF. DNA of the CDR3: TGCAGCGTTGCCGACAGGGTGAACTATGGCTACACCTTC. The chain links TRBV29-1 to TRBJ1-2; 7 positions agree with TRBD1. The CDR3 spans 13 residues. The germline V gene has CDR1 SQVTM and CDR2 ANQGSEA. J gave up 2 bases and V 4 bases, and 4 bases lay outside the gene matches.

This sequence joins TRBV5-1 and TRBJ2-7, with TRBD1 matching 7 bases. This CDR3 spans 13 amino acids. The V segment lost 2 bases and the J segment 2 bases; nucleotides outside the gene matches: 1. CDR1 SGHRS and CDR2 YFSETQ come from the germline V gene. The CDR3 nucleotides read TGCGCCAGCAGCTTCGGACAGGCCTACGAGCAGTACTTC. Translated: CASSFGQAYEQYF.

V gene TRBV28 combines with J gene TRBJ1-2; D may be TRBD1 (6 bases). The germline gives CDR1 MDHEN, CDR2 SYDVKM. The length of the CDR3 is 13 residues. Trimming cost V 6 bases and J 7 bases, with 15 bases left between them. The CDR3 reads CASSTGTLRGYTF. CDR3 nucleotide sequence: TGTGCCAGCAGCACCGGGACACTTCGTGGCTACACCTTC.

The CDR3 sequence is CASSPTSGAPYEQYF. CDR3 DNA sequence: TGTGCCAGCAGCCCGACTAGCGGGGCCCCCTACGAGCAGTACTTC. This chain connects TRBV28 to TRBJ2-7; 11 positions agree with TRBD2. V trimming: 6 bases; J trimming: 2 bases; junction bases outside the gene matches: 6. CDR3 length: 15 residues. Germline lookup yields CDR1 MDHEN and CDR2 SYDVKM.

The rearrangement joins TRBV7-9 to TRBJ1-1; 7 bases line up with TRBD1. The junction had 5 bases not matched to a gene; V was cut back by 4 bases and J by 0 bases. Germline V CDR1 and CDR2: SEHNR, FQNEAQ (reference sequence). CDR3 length: 15 residues. The CDR3 bases are TGTGCCAGCAGCTCTGGGACAGCTATGAACACTGAAGCTTTCTTT. Encoded protein: CASSSGTAMNTEAFF.

CDR3 in DNA: TGTGCCAGCAGCGTAGACAGGGGGCCCGCATACGCTGATGGCTACACCTTC. Its translation is CASSVDRGPAYADGYTF. V gene TRBV9 combines with J gene TRBJ1-2; 9 positions match TRBD1. Trimming at V came to 0 bases and at J to 6 bases, leaving 12 bases not matched to a gene. The length of the CDR3 is 17 residues. The germline gives CDR1 SGDLS, CDR2 YYNGEE.

V is TRBV9 and J is TRBJ1-2; D not certain. The germline V and J ends were trimmed by 0 bases and 4 bases, with 4 bases remaining between them. This CDR3 is 12 amino acids long. The germline gives CDR1 SGDLS, CDR2 YYNGEE. CDR3 in DNA: TGTGCCAGCAGCGTAGTCTCCTATGGCTACACCTTC. It yields the protein CASSVVSYGYTF.

This clone was seen a handful of times. This chain connects TRBV6-1 to TRBJ1-2, with D possibly matching TRBD1 (6 bases). Germline V CDR1 and CDR2: MNHNS, SASEGT. V shed 3 bases and J shed 4 bases, with 9 bases lying between them. This CDR3 comprises 13 residues. DNA of the CDR3: TGTGCCAGCAGTGATGTACAGGGCTATGGCTACACCTTC. This sequence encodes CASSDVQGYGYTF.

This rearrangement joins TRBV28 to TRBJ2-6; no clear D gene. Germline V gene data show CDR1 as MDHEN and CDR2 as SYDVKM. V was trimmed by 11 bases and J by 1 base, leaving 9 bases between them. The length of the CDR3 is 13 residues. The CDR3 coding sequence is TGTGCCGGCCAAGCGTCTGGGGCCAACGTCCTGACTTTC. Encoded protein: CAGQASGANVLTF.

The chain uses TRBV12-3 or TRBV12-4 and TRBJ1-1, with no clear D. The CDR3 loop spans 11 amino acids. The V end lost 3 bases, the J end lost 11 bases, and 10 bases lay between the germline ends. The CDR3 region is CASSFEAEAFF. Here the CDR3 DNA reads TGTGCCAGCAGTTTCGAGGCGGAGGCTTTCTTT.

The V call is TRBV6-5, the J call TRBJ1-2; TRBD1 is a possible D gene (6 bases). CDR3 length: 14 residues. From germline, CDR1 is MNHEY and CDR2 SVGAGI. Trimming stripped 1 base from V and 2 bases from J, with 8 bases between. CDR3 loop: CASSYLQGNYGYTF. In nucleotides, the CDR3 is TGTGCCAGCAGTTACTTACAGGGAAACTATGGCTACACCTTC.

The chain has TRBV28 and TRBJ2-1, with 14 bases matching TRBD2. CDR3 length: 18 residues. Per the germline V gene, CDR1 is MDHEN and CDR2 is SYDVKM. The V and J ends lost 4 bases and 7 bases, in that order; junction bases with no gene match: 12. The CDR3: CASSSWMGTSGSYNEQFF. In DNA, the CDR3 is TGTGCCAGCAGTTCCTGGATGGGGACTAGCGGGAGTTATAATGAGCAGTTCTTC.

The chain combines TRBV7-9 with TRBJ1-4; D possibly corresponds to TRBD1 (5 bases). The germline CDR1 and CDR2 sequences are SEHNR and FQNEAQ (reference sequence). There are 13 residues in the CDR3. V was cut by 1 base and J by 10 bases, with 10 bases left in between. The CDR3 DNA reads TGTGCCAGCAGCTTAGGCACCGGGGGAAAACTGTTTTTT. It translates to CASSLGTGGKLFF.

The chain links TRBV19 to TRBJ2-2, with 11 bases matching TRBD1. Germline V gene sequence: CDR1 LNHDA, CDR2 SQIVND (reference sequence). This CDR3 has 16 amino acids. Trimming at V came to 3 bases and at J to 5 bases, leaving 5 bases not matched to a gene. The CDR3 DNA follows: TGTGCCAGTAGTATTCCCGGGACAGGGGGTACCGGGGAGCTGTTTTTT. Translated, it gives CASSIPGTGGTGELFF.

The rearrangement uses TRBV28 and TRBJ1-3, with no clear D. The germline V gene encodes CDR1 MDHEN and CDR2 SYDVKM. This CDR3 is built from 14 residues. V was clipped by 11 bases and J by 0 bases, with 14 bases between them. CDR3 in amino acids: CASAGLFSGNTIYF. The DNA of the CDR3 is TGTGCCTCAGCAGGACTATTCTCTGGAAACACCATATATTTT.

This clone was detected only a few times. The chain employs TRBV20-1 and TRBJ1-6; D is possibly TRBD1 (5 bases). V was clipped by 3 bases and J by 12 bases, with 21 bases between them. The CDR3 extends over 15 amino acids. Germline-derived CDR1 and CDR2 are DFQATT and SNEGSKA (reference sequence). CDR3 sequence reads: CSASRNAMGGEPLHF. The CDR3 DNA sequence: TGCAGTGCTAGTAGGAACGCAATGGGGGGTGAACCCCTCCACTTT.

CDR3 nucleotides: TGTGCCAGCTCAAGACAAGTCACCGGGGAGCTGTTTTTT. This sequence encodes CASSRQVTGELFF. This chain connects TRBV14 to TRBJ2-2; D is unresolved. Germline CDR1 SGHDN, CDR2 FVKESK. Trimming cost V 8 bases and J 4 bases, with 11 bases left between them. The CDR3 spans 13 residues. Complete variable domain (other parts from reference TRBV14 and TRBJ2-2): EAGVTQFPSHSVIEKGQTVTLRCDPISGHDNLYWYRRVMGKEIKFLLHFVKESKQDESGMPNNRFLAERTGGTYSTLKVQPAELEDSGVYFCASSRQVTGELFFGEGSRLTVL.

The chain is built from TRBV27 and TRBJ1-2, with D possibly TRBD1 on 6 matching bases. Trimming shortened V by 7 bases and J by 0 bases, and 15 bases separated the two germline ends. Looked up from germline, CDR1 is MNHEY and CDR2 is SMNVEV (reference sequence). CDR3 size: 15 residues. CDR3 sequence (DNA): TGTGCCAGCAAACGACGGGGACACACTAACTATGGCTACACCTTC. This gives the protein CASKRRGHTNYGYTF.

The rearrangement uses TRBV7-9 and TRBJ2-2; D gene ambiguous. This CDR3 contains 13 residues. Germline V gives CDR1 SEHNR, CDR2 FQNEAQ (reference sequence). Trimming took off 5 bases at V and 1 base at J, with 5 bases between the two ends. CDR3 region: CASSPWNTGELFF. As DNA, the CDR3 is TGTGCCAGCAGCCCCTGGAACACCGGGGAGCTGTTTTTT.

The chain is built from TRBV18 and TRBJ2-5, with TRBD2 matching 12 bases. This CDR3 has 17 residues. The J segment lost 3 bases and the V segment lost 3 bases, leaving 8 bases of the junction unmatched. CDR1 KGHSH and CDR2 LQKENI come from the germline V gene. The CDR3 sequence is CASSPVTSGRLEETQYF. CDR3 DNA sequence: TGTGCCAGCTCACCCGTTACTAGCGGGAGGTTGGAAGAGACCCAGTACTTC.

The table lists this clone with a count of one. The chain employs TRBV5-1 and TRBJ2-7; TRBD2 might be the D (6 bases). There are 15 residues in the CDR3. CDR1 is SGHRS, CDR2 YFSETQ, per germline. Deletions cut 3 bases from V and 0 bases from J, with 13 bases between. The CDR3 DNA follows: TGCGCCAGCAGCTCCGCCTGGGACTTCTCCTACGAGCAGTACTTC. It is translated as CASSSAWDFSYEQYF. The entire variable domain, with the rest obtained from reference TRBV5-1 and TRBJ2-7, is as follows: KAGVTQTPRYLIKTRGQQVTLSCSPISGHRSVSWYQQTPGQGLQFLFEYFSETQRNKGNFPGRFSGRQFSNSRSEMNVSTLELGDSALYLCASSSAWDFSYEQYFGPGTRLTVT.

This clone came up a few times. The chain combines TRBV4-1 with TRBJ1-1; TRBD1 matches 8 bases. The CDR3 covers 16 residues. V was clipped by 2 bases and J by 5 bases; unmatched bases: 10. CDR1 is MGHRA, CDR2 YSYEKL, per germline. CDR3 loop: CASSQPPQGARTEAFF. CDR3 nucleotides: TGCGCCAGCAGCCAACCTCCTCAGGGGGCGCGAACTGAAGCTTTCTTT.

This chain links TRBV5-6 with TRBJ1-2, with D perhaps TRBD1 (5 bases). Germline V gene data show CDR1 as SGHDT and CDR2 as YYEEEE. The CDR3 runs to 17 residues. The V and J ends lost 4 bases and 6 bases respectively, with 25 bases between them. CDR3 residues: CASSPIDSHRFIDGYTF. The CDR3 DNA is TGTGCCAGCAGCCCCATAGACAGTCACCGTTTCATAGATGGCTACACCTTC.

J is TRBJ2-7 and V is TRBV6-5; 7 nucleotides line up with TRBD2. CDR3 length equals 15 residues. Per the germline V gene, CDR1 is MNHEY and CDR2 is SVGAGI. J was trimmed by 2 bases and V by 4 bases; bases with no gene match: 8. The DNA for the CDR3 is TGTGCCAGCAGTTCCAAAGCGGGATCCGCCTACGAGCAGTACTTC. The encoded protein is CASSSKAGSAYEQYF.

CDR3 in amino acids: CASSEGTGETQYF. The CDR3 coding sequence is TGTGCCAGCAGTGAAGGGACAGGGGAGACCCAGTACTTC. The chain couples TRBV2 to TRBJ2-5, with 8 positions matching TRBD1. Per germline, CDR1 SNHLY and CDR2 FYNNEI. The V segment lost 1 base and the J segment 5 bases; nucleotides outside the gene matches: 0. There are 13 residues in the CDR3.

The rearrangement links TRBV29-1 to TRBJ1-1, with a possible D match to TRBD1 (5 bases). This CDR3 comprises 12 residues. Trimming pared 2 bases from V and 6 bases from J, leaving 10 bases between. From germline, CDR1 is SQVTM and CDR2 ANQGSEA. The CDR3 bases are TGCAGCGTTGAACGGGGAGGGGCTGAAGCTTTCTTT. Encoded protein: CSVERGGAEAFF.

The chain carries TRBV10-3 and TRBJ2-1, with D possibly being TRBD2 (6 bases). CDR1 is ENHRY, CDR2 SYGVKD, per germline. Trimming pared 5 bases from V and 7 bases from J, leaving 21 bases between. This CDR3 spans 16 amino acids. CDR3: CAISQIAEPFDNEQFF. CDR3 nucleotide sequence: TGTGCCATCAGTCAAATAGCGGAGCCTTTCGATAATGAGCAGTTCTTC.